This TCR beta chain was sequenced during a study of T cell changes during pregnancy in multiple sclerosis. The CDR3 consists of 18 residues. V was pared by 0 bases and J by 2 bases, with 5 bases of the junction left unmatched. Germline CDR1 reads LNHDA; CDR2 reads SQIVND (reference sequence). Clones were sequenced by immunoSEQ multiplex PCR, and TCRdb holds only the in-frame ones, with some missing. The sample has some 100,000 clones; approximately 92% are singletons. The receptor's source is a female donor with multiple sclerosis, enrolled in a pregnancy study. This sequence joins TRBV19 and TRBJ2-3; 13 nucleotides line up with TRBD2. The specimen comprised peripheral blood, sampled in the second trimester of pregnancy. CDR3 residues: CASSIDRTSGSITDTQYF. The CDR3 coding sequence is TGTGCCAGTAGTATAGATCGGACTAGCGGGAGCATCACAGATACGCAGTATTTT.